The TCR beta chain described here comes from a study of T cells in Graves' hyperthyroidism and ophthalmopathy. Study outcomes and limitations: Most clonotypes that expanded in the thyroid above 0.001 also showed up in blood.

V gave up 4 bases and J gave up 0 bases, with 9 bases separating them. CDR3 length: 14 amino acids. Germline-derived CDR1 and CDR2 are SQVTM and ANQGSEA. On this clonotype: Its target is unknown.

TCR beta CDR3 regions were amplified from RNA transcripts. HTBI primers were employed in a first-round RT-PCR of the TCR CDR3. One entry per CDR3 protein results from TCRdb running MiXCR on the multiplex PCR reads. The sample shows 130,000 to 150,000 distinct CDR3 sequences, around 20% of them seen only once. This clonotype was sampled from a woman aged 45 to 65 with Graves' hyperthyroidism that later progressed to Graves' ophthalmopathy. The chain couples TRBV29-1 to TRBJ2-2, with D possibly TRBD2 on 5 matching bases. Sample: blood. CDR3 sequence: CSVVRVPNTGELFF. DNA for the CDR3: TGCAGCGTTGTGAGGGTCCCGAACACCGGGGAGCTGTTTTTT.